Listed here are 6 T cell receptor beta chains from one sample, sequenced in a study of control samples from healthy donors and cancer patients. Clones were read by immunoSEQ multiplex PCR, and TCRdb kept only the in-frame ones, dropping some. The data contain around 100,000 clones, about 91% of them seen just once; the ten biggest clones take up about 2.5%. The sample consisted of blood. These receptor sequences come from a woman between 18 and 30 years old in good health.

V and J are TRBV5-1 and TRBJ2-3; D is unclear. Germline V CDR1 and CDR2: SGHRS, YFSETQ. The CDR3 spans 15 residues. With 0 bases removed from V and 0 bases from J, the gap between germline ends came to 8 bases. The CDR3 DNA follows: TGCGCCAGCAGCTTGGCTTTGCGAAGCACAGATACGCAGTATTTT. Residues: CASSLALRSTDTQYF.

This rearrangement joins TRBV25-1 to TRBJ2-7, with D unresolved. In germline, CDR1 is MGHDK, CDR2 SYGVNS. The CDR3 length is 13 residues. V lost 4 bases and J lost 3, with 10 bases in between. CDR3 sequence (DNA): TGTGCCAGCAGTGGATTGGGGTACTACGAGCAGTACTTC. Encoded protein: CASSGLGYYEQYF.

This clone was counted a single time. The chain links TRBV7-4 to TRBJ1-1, with TRBD1 matching 9 bases. Unmatched junction bases numbered 7, after V lost 1 base and J lost 4 bases. This CDR3 contains 16 residues. Germline assignment: CDR1 SGHVT and CDR2 SQSDAQ. CDR3 coding DNA: TGTGCCAGCAGCTTAGGGGGGACAGGGTTGGTCACTGAAGCTTTCTTT. Its translation is CASSLGGTGLVTEAFF.

V and J are TRBV9 and TRBJ2-1; D unresolved. This CDR3 has 16 residues. Trimming removed 0 bases at V and 5 bases at J, with 15 bases between. The germline CDR1 and CDR2 sequences are SGDLS and YYNGEE. CDR3 DNA: TGTGCCAGCAGCGTAGTTTCCCAAGGGTGGAACAATGAGCAGTTCTTC. Its translation is CASSVVSQGWNNEQFF.

The chain is built from TRBV12-3 or TRBV12-4 and TRBJ1-1; possibly TRBD1 for D (5 bases). V was pared by 5 bases and J by 5 bases, with 12 bases between. CDR3 size: 13 residues. The CDR3 sequence: CASSPRQGTEAFF. The CDR3, as DNA: TGTGCCAGCAGTCCAAGGCAGGGAACTGAAGCTTTCTTT.

J is TRBJ1-1 and V is TRBV3-1 (or the pseudogene TRBV3-2); TRBD1 matches 7 bases. The V gene end was trimmed by 4 bases and the J gene end by 4 bases; junction bases not matched to a gene: 3. The CDR3 consists of 13 residues. Germline lookup yields CDR1 LGHDT and CDR2 YNNKEL (reference sequence). The CDR3 DNA is TGTGCCAGCAGCCGACAGGGCAGCACTGAAGCTTTCTTT. Translated: CASSRQGSTEAFF.